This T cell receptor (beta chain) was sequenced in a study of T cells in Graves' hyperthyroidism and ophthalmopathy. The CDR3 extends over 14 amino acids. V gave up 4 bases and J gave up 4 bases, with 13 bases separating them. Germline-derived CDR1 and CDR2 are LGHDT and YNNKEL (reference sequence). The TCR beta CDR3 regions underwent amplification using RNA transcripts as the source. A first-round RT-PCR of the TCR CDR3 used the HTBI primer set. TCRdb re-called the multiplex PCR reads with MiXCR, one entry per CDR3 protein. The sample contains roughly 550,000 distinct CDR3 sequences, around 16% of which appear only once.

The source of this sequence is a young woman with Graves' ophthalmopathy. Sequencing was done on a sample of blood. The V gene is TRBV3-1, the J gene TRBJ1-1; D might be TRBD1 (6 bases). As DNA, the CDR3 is TGTGCCAGCAGCCCGGCGGGGGGCGGCACTGAAGCTTTCTTT. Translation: CASSPAGGGTEAFF.